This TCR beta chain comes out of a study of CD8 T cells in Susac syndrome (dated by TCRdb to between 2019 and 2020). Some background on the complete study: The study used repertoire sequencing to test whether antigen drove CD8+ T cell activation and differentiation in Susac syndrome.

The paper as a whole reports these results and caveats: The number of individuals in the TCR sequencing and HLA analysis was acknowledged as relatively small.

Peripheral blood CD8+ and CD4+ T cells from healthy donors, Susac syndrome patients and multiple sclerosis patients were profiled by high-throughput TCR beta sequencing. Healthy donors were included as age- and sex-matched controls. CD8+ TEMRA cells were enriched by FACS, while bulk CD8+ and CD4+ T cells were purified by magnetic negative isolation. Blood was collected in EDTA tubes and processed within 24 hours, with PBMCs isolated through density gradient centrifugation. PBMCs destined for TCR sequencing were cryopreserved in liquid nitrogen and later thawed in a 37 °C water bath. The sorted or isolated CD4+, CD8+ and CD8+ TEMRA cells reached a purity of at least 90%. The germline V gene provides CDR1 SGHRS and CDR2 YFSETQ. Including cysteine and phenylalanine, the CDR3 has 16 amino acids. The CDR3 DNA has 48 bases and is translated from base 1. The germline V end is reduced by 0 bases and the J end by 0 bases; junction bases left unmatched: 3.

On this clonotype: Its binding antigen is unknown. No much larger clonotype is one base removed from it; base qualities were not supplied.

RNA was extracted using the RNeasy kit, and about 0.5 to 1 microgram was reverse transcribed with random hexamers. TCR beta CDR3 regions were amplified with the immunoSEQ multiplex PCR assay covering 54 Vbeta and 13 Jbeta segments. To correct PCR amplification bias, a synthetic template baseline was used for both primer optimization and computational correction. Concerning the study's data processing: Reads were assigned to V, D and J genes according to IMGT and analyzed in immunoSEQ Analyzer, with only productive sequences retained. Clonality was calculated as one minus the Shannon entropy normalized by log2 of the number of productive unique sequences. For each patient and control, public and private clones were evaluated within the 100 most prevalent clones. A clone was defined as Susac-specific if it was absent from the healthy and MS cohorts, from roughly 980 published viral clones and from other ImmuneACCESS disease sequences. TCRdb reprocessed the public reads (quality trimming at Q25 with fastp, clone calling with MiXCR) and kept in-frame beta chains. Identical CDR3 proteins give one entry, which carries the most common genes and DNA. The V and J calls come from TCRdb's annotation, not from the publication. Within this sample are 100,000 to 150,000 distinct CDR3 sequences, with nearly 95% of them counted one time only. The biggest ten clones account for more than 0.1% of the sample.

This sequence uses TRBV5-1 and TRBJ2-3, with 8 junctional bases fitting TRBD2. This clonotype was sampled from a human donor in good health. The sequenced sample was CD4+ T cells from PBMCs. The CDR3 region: CASSLDSGGSTDTQYF. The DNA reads TGCGCCAGCAGCTTGGACAGCGGGGGTAGCACAGATACGCAGTATTTT. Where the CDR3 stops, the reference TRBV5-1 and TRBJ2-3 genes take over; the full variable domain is KAGVTQTPRYLIKTRGQQVTLSCSPISGHRSVSWYQQTPGQGLQFLFEYFSETQRNKGNFPGRFSGRQFSNSRSEMNVSTLELGDSALYLCASSLDSGGSTDTQYFGPGTRLTVL.